The clone carrying this TCR beta chain came up a few times. These data are taken from a study of blood T cell repertoires in COVID-19. Study-level information: Collection of acute and convalescent COVID-19 samples took place in the United States, Italy and Spain. PBMCs, B-cell-depleted T cells, or T cells provided the cDNA or gDNA that made up the material.

As processed by the authors: Nucleated cell number was recorded as an estimate derived from reference gene primer amplification. Generated by immunoSEQ multiplex PCR, the TCRdb table keeps only in-frame clones and is missing some. Clone size and the V and J calls come from that table; the DNA yielded D and trimming. The sample comprises around 57,000 clones, 65% to 80% of which are singletons, and 5.5% rests with the top ten. The CDR3 loop spans 14 amino acids. The ends were cut back, 6 bases at V and 3 bases at J, with 14 bases in the middle. Germline V CDR1 and CDR2: KGHSH, LQKENI. Sequenced input: peripheral blood. The gene calls are TRBV18 and TRBJ1-1; D is perhaps TRBD1 (6 bases). The sequence was obtained from a woman between 70 and 85 years old with acute or convalescent COVID-19. The DNA for the CDR3 is TGTGCCAGCTCGCGGCAGGGGTACGACACTGAAGCTTTCTTT. Translated, it gives CASSRQGYDTEAFF.